This note documents a single T cell receptor (beta chain) sequence. What it binds is not known. Tagging with unique molecular identifiers was a feature of the TCR beta cDNA libraries. One entry per CDR3 protein results from TCRdb running MiXCR on the PCR reads. Among roughly 620,000 distinct CDR3 sequences listed, around 40% were seen once. The sample originates from a study of post-analysis software for immune sequencing data. This CDR3 is built from 13 residues. Germline CDR1 is LGHNA and CDR2 is YNFKEQ. Regarding the study as a whole: In patients, TRBV5-6, TRBV5-1 and TRBV20-1 belonged to five or six TRBV segments found more frequently than in controls.

The TCR comes from a girl aged 10 to 17 with multiple sclerosis. The sample taken for sequencing was blood. The chain employs TRBV4-2 and TRBJ2-7; the D gene is possibly TRBD2 (5 bases). The J call is doubtful: the DNA matches TRBJ2-5 better. The chain's CDR3 is CASSQAPGETQYF. The CDR3 DNA follows: TGTGCCAGCAGCCAAGCTCCGGGGGAGACCCAGTACTTC.